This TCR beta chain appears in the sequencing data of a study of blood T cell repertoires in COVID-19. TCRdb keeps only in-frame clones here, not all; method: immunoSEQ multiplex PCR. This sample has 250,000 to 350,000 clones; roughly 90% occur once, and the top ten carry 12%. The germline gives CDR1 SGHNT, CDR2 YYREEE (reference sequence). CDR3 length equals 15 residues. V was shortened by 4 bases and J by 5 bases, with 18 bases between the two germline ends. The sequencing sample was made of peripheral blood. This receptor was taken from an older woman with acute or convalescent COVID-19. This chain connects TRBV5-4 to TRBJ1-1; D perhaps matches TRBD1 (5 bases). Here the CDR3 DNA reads TGTGCCAGCAGCCCCCAGGGCGGCCTGAGAACTGAAGCTTTCTTT. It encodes CASSPQGGLRTEAFF.